This TCR beta chain was sequenced in a study of Ad26.COV2.S vaccination and SARS-CoV-2 variants. Study observations and caveats: Using TCR breadth and depth analyses may have led to underestimated total T cell responses.

CDR3 length equals 15 residues. Germline CDR1 SEHNR, CDR2 FQNEAQ (reference sequence). V lost 5 bases, J lost 5 bases, and 9 bases stayed unmatched. Treatment denoted: about 20 received Ad26.COV2.S at low or high dose, single or two shots; about 5 received placebo; per-sample allocation not given. Following the first vaccine or placebo injection, samples were taken on day 63. TCRdb keeps only in-frame clones here, not all; method: immunoSEQ multiplex PCR. The sample yields hundreds of thousands of clones, 75% to 95% seen once. Of note for this clone: The antigen is unknown.

The receptor was derived from a person aged 18-65 years who received the Ad26.COV2.S COVID-19 vaccine or a placebo. Sequencing was performed on peripheral blood, taken in a trial of Ad26.COV2.S vaccine versus placebo. The chain joins TRBV7-9 to TRBJ2-7, with 10 bases lining up with TRBD1. CDR3: CASSGPGQGIHEQYF. CDR3 bases: TGTGCCAGCAGCGGGCCGGGACAGGGGATCCACGAGCAGTACTTC.